The clone carrying this T cell receptor (beta chain) was found many times. A read error may account for a junction end that differs from germline. Read coverage stops 3 residues before the CDR3 terminus; the germline J gene supplies the remainder. This entry comes from a study of T cell clonality in common variable immunodeficiency. Method: immunoSEQ multiplex PCR; TCRdb's copy keeps in-frame clones and lacks some. This sample carries about 37,000 clones, none of them present only once. Germline-derived CDR1 and CDR2 are LGHNA and YNFKEQ. The CDR3 length is 18 residues. Sequenced input: peripheral blood mononuclear cells. The clonotype comes from a person aged 18-70 years in good health. The chain uses TRBV4-2 and TRBJ2-1; 15 nucleotides line up with TRBD2. CDR3 DNA, as far as it was read: TGCGCCAGCAGCCAAGGGACTAGCGGGGGGACCCTATACAATGAG. It codes for CASSQGTSGGTLYNE. The full CDR3 sequence reads CASSQGTSGGTLYNEQFF.